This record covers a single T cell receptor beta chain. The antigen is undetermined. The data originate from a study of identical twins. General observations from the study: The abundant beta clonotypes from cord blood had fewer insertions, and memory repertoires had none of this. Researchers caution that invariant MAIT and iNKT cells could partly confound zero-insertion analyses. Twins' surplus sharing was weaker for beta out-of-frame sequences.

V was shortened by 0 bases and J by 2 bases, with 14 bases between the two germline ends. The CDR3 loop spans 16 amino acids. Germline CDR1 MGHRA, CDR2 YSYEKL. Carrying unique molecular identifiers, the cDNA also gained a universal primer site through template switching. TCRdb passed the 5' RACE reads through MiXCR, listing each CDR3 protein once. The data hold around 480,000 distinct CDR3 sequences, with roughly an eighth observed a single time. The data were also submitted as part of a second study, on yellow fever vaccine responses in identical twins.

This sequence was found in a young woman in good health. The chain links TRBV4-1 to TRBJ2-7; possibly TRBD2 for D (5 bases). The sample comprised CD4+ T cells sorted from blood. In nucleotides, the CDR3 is TGCGCCAGCAGCCAAGATTGGTCGGGGTTCGCCTACGAGCAGTACTTC. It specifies CASSQDWSGFAYEQYF.